The 14 T cell receptor beta chains listed next were all sequenced from one sample in a study of regulatory T cells in long-lasting Graves disease. Arm-PCR of CDR3 regions with iRepertoire HTBI primers generated TCR beta libraries. MiXCR, run by TCRdb on the multiplex PCR reads, gives a single entry per CDR3 protein. The table has roughly 380,000 distinct CDR3 sequences, 15% to 17% seen once. As for time point: newly diagnosed GD, antithyroid drugs for less than 3 months. TCR sequences were obtained from RNA taken from PBMCs. The specimen comprised peripheral blood mononuclear cells (PBMCs), sampled at new diagnosis, from a patient treated with antithyroid drugs. The receptors shown here come from a female donor with Graves disease.

The table lists this clonotype with many counts. V and J are TRBV2 and TRBJ2-1; 9 bases are shared with TRBD2. The germline V gene has CDR1 SNHLY and CDR2 FYNNEI. The ends lost 6 bases at V and 0 bases at J; junction bases unmatched: 12. The CDR3 spans 18 residues. The CDR3 reads CASSGGIAGASSYNEQFF. The CDR3 DNA reads as TGTGCCAGCAGCGGGGGAATAGCGGGGGCCAGCTCCTACAATGAGCAGTTCTTC.

This clonotype has a count of ten or more. The chain is built from TRBV3-1 and TRBJ2-2; TRBD1 or TRBD2 may be the D gene (5 bases each). Germline V CDR1 and CDR2: LGHDT, YNNKEL (reference sequence). Trimming left V 4 bases short and J 6 bases short, with 12 bases between. The CDR3 has 14 residues. CDR3 in amino acids: CASSRTRGAGELFF. CDR3 DNA sequence: TGTGCCAGCAGCCGCACAAGAGGGGCCGGGGAGCTGTTTTTT. The full variable domain, in which reference TRBV3-1 and TRBJ2-2 provide the parts outside the CDR3, is DTAVSQTPKYLVTQMGNDKSIKCEQNLGHDTMYWYKQDSKKFLKIMFSYNNKELIINETVPNRFSPKSPDKAHLNLHINSLELGDSAVYFCASSRTRGAGELFFGEGSRLTVL.

In its sample, this clonotype was seen many times. The chain joins TRBV28 to TRBJ2-1; D not certain. The CDR3 covers 14 residues. Per the germline V gene, CDR1 is MDHEN and CDR2 is SYDVKM. V dropped 5 bases and J dropped 9 bases, with 17 bases sitting between them. DNA of the CDR3: TGTGCCAGCAGTCCCCAAGGACGCCCGGGTGAGCAGTTCTTC. It specifies CASSPQGRPGEQFF.

Ten or more counts support this clonotype. This chain connects TRBV12-3 or TRBV12-4 to TRBJ2-5, with TRBD2 matching over 13 bases. The ends lost 6 bases at V and 6 bases at J; junction bases unmatched: 7. The CDR3 contains 15 residues. The CDR3 region has the DNA TGTGCCAGCAGCCAGGAACTAGCGGGGGGGCAGACCCAGTACTTC. This gives the protein CASSQELAGGQTQYF.

There are a few counts of this clonotype. The chain links TRBV7-2 to TRBJ2-1; 13 bases match TRBD2. CDR1 and CDR2 (germline): SGHTA, FQGNSA. The CDR3 length is 15 residues. V gave up 8 bases and J gave up 10 bases; unmatched junction bases: 11. CDR3 coding DNA: TGTGCCAGCGTACCGGGACTAGCGGGGAAACGGGAGCAGTTCTTC. Its translation is CASVPGLAGKREQFF.

This clonotype has just a few counts. V is TRBV6-2 or TRBV6-3 and J is TRBJ1-1, with D maybe TRBD1 (5 bases). Germline V gene lookup returns CDR1 MNHEY and CDR2 SVGEGT. The CDR3 is 15 amino acids. V was pared by 4 bases and J by 2 bases, with 14 bases between. The CDR3 DNA reads TGTGCCAGCAGTTTAACCGGGACGGCCAACACTGAAGCTTTCTTT. Translating gives CASSLTGTANTEAFF.

This clonotype was seen at least ten times. The chain links TRBV27 to TRBJ1-1; the D is unclear. CDR1 is MNHEY, CDR2 SMNVEV, per germline (reference sequence). The CDR3 spans 14 residues. Trimming pared 6 bases from V and 4 bases from J, leaving 15 bases between. Here the CDR3 reads CASSSSDIPTEAFF. The CDR3 region has the DNA TGTGCCAGCAGCTCATCCGACATTCCCACTGAAGCTTTCTTT.

There are a few counts of this clonotype. J is TRBJ2-3 and V is TRBV12-3 or TRBV12-4; 13 nucleotides align to TRBD2. This CDR3 has 18 residues. J was trimmed by 4 bases and V by 5 bases; bases with no gene match: 12. This chain's CDR3 is CASSVRSLAGGPADTQYF. CDR3 DNA sequence: TGTGCCAGCAGTGTGCGCTCACTAGCGGGAGGGCCCGCAGATACGCAGTATTTT.

This clonotype was seen at least ten times. This sequence joins TRBV27 and TRBJ1-1, with a weak D call TRBD1 (6 bases). From germline, CDR1 is MNHEY and CDR2 SMNVEV (reference sequence). V shed 5 bases and J shed 5 bases, with 9 bases lying between them. The CDR3 has 12 residues. The CDR3 DNA reads as TGTGCCAGCAGTGCGGGGGCGACTGAAGCTTTCTTT. Its translation is CASSAGATEAFF.

This clonotype has more than one count but fewer than ten. This sequence joins TRBV5-5 and TRBJ2-7, with D hard to call. Germline values: CDR1 SGHKS, CDR2 YYEKEE (reference sequence). Trimming took 5 bases from V and 3 from J, leaving 27 bases between them. The CDR3 consists of 18 residues. The CDR3 spells CASRKPPEARAVFYEQYF. CDR3 bases: TGTGCCAGCAGGAAACCTCCCGAGGCAAGGGCCGTATTCTACGAGCAGTACTTC.

The table lists this clonotype with many counts. V and J are TRBV2 and TRBJ2-7; the D is unclear. Trimming pared 5 bases from V and 0 bases from J, leaving 11 bases between. The germline V gene has CDR1 SNHLY and CDR2 FYNNEI. The CDR3 is 14 residues long. CDR3: CASSPLRGSYEQYF. The CDR3, as DNA: TGTGCCAGCAGTCCCCTGCGTGGCTCCTACGAGCAGTACTTC. Complete variable domain (other parts from reference TRBV2 and TRBJ2-7): EPEVTQTPSHQVTQMGQEVILRCVPISNHLYFYWYRQILGQKVEFLVSFYNNEISEKSEIFDDQFSVERPDGSNFTLKIRSTKLEDSAMYFCASSPLRGSYEQYFGPGTRLTVT.

This rearrangement joins TRBV7-2 to TRBJ1-5; TRBD1 aligns across 7 bases. V shed 3 bases, J shed 0 bases, and the junction held 8 bases outside the gene matches. The CDR3 is 17 amino acids. The germline CDR1 and CDR2 sequences are SGHTA and FQGNSA. This CDR3 reads CASSFTGTVNSNQPQHF. CDR3 in DNA: TGTGCCAGCAGCTTTACCGGGACAGTAAATAGCAATCAGCCCCAGCATTTT.

This clonotype has ten or more counts. V gene TRBV12-3 or TRBV12-4 combines with J gene TRBJ2-7, with D perhaps TRBD1 or TRBD2 (5 bases each). V was cut by 6 bases and J by 3 bases, with 18 bases left in between. CDR3 size: 15 residues. CDR3 bases: TGTGCCAGCAGGGGACCGGGACCGCAAATCTACGAGCAGTACTTC. Encoded protein: CASRGPGPQIYEQYF.

The table lists this clonotype with many counts. The genes are TRBV9 and TRBJ1-2; perhaps TRBD1 as D (5 bases). This CDR3 comprises 14 residues. The germline V and J ends were trimmed by 5 bases and 2 bases, with 13 bases remaining between them. CDR1 is SGDLS, CDR2 YYNGEE, per germline. The CDR3 DNA is TGTGCCAGCAGTGCCCCGGGACGGAACTATGGCTACACCTTC. Encoded protein: CASSAPGRNYGYTF.